This T cell receptor beta chain was observed in a study of blood T cells in healthy people across ages. CDR1 is MNHEY and CDR2 is SMNVEV in the germline V gene (reference sequence). The CDR3 length is 14 residues. The ends were cut back, 3 bases at V and 1 base at J, with 9 bases in the middle. Each of the donors had approximately 10 milliliters of peripheral blood drawn into EDTA-treated Vacutainer tubes. General study points: Unsorted PBMCs prevented conclusive naive versus antigen-experienced comparison.

Primed by a sample-barcoded 5' primer and a J-beta primer mix, a second PCR proceeded for roughly 6 to 12 cycles. Every cDNA molecule bore a tag from a template-switch adaptor containing 12 random nucleotides. Each CDR3 protein gets one entry after TCRdb re-called the 5' RACE reads with MiXCR. Of over 950,000 distinct CDR3 sequences listed, roughly 51% are singletons. This clonotype was detected only a few times. Its target is not known. The chain couples TRBV27 to TRBJ1-1; perhaps TRBD1 as D (6 bases). Material: blood. The TCR sequence derives from an older woman in good health. The CDR3 is CASSFGQTNTEAFF. DNA of the CDR3: TGTGCCAGCAGTTTCGGACAGACGAACACTGAAGCTTTCTTT.